The 2 T cell receptor beta chains in this list originate from one sample, sequenced in a study of Graves' ophthalmopathy and Graves' hyperthyroidism. RNA transcripts were the source from which TCR beta CDR3 regions were amplified. A first-round RT-PCR used HTBI primers, followed by a second-round multiplex PCR. TCRdb processed the multiplex PCR reads anew with MiXCR; each CDR3 protein has one entry. The sample contains some 160,000 distinct CDR3 sequences, roughly two fifths of which appear only once. What was sequenced was peripheral blood. The receptors were gathered from a man aged 25 to 40 with Graves' ophthalmopathy.

The rearrangement links TRBV12-3 or TRBV12-4 to TRBJ2-5; 7 positions match TRBD1. The CDR3 covers 15 residues. Trimming took 4 bases from V and 9 from J; bases not matched to a gene: 14. CDR3 in amino acids: CASSWDSDYHKAQYF. The CDR3 DNA follows: TGTGCCAGCAGTTGGGACAGTGATTACCACAAGGCCCAGTACTTC.

This clonotype was seen many times. The V and J genes are TRBV4-3 and TRBJ2-7, with 14 nucleotides matching TRBD2. Germline V gene lookup returns CDR1 LGHNA and CDR2 YSLEER. V dropped 2 bases and J dropped 7; count of bases not matched to a gene: 10. This CDR3 contains 17 residues. CDR3 sequence (DNA): TGCGCCAGCAGCCAAACCTCGGGACTAGCGGGAGCAGATGAGCAGTACTTC. It translates to CASSQTSGLAGADEQYF.